This is a list of T cell receptor beta chains from one sample in a study of shared T cell receptors in the human thymus. Sequencing used immunoSEQ multiplex PCR; TCRdb keeps in-frame clones, though not all of them. The data contain 720,000 or so clones, roughly 88% of them seen just once; the ten biggest clones take up 0.0095% to 0.011%. These data were also filed under a second study, of human thymus T cells.

Input material: thymocytes. Receptors originate from a girl under two years old with a congenital heart defect. CDR3s include the opening cysteine and the closing phenylalanine or tryptophan. A D gene is named only where the DNA matches it firmly. A clone size is listed for some rows: how often the clone was seen (once, few, many), or a class if it is expanded.

J,size,D,V,DNA,CDR3
TRBJ2-5,-,TRBD1,TRBV4-3,TGCGCCAGCAGCCCATGGACAGGGCCGGAGACCCAGTACTTC,CASSPWTGPETQYF
TRBJ2-3,-,-,TRBV4-1,TGCGCCAGCAGCCAAGACGAGGTGGCTACTAGCACAGATACGCAGTATTTT,CASSQDEVATSTDTQYF
TRBJ2-7,-,-,TRBV4-1,TGCGCCAGCAGCCAAGACGTGGTCGGGGACGAGCAGTACTTC,CASSQDVVGDEQYF
TRBJ1-1,once,TRBD1,TRBV4-2,TGTGCCAGCAGCCAAGTTTCGACAGGGGAGGACACTGAAGCTTTCTTT,CASSQVSTGEDTEAFF
TRBJ1-1,-,-,TRBV19,TGTGCCATTCTTATCGGGGAGGAGGCGAGCACTGAAGCTTTCTTT,CAILIGEEASTEAFF
TRBJ1-2,-,-,TRBV7-9,TGTGCCAGCAGCCCGGGGGGCTCTAACTATGGCTACACCTTC,CASSPGGSNYGYTF
TRBJ1-3,-,-,TRBV14,TGTGCCAGCAGCCAAGAGGCACAGGGATACACTGGAAACACCATATATTTT,CASSQEAQGYTGNTIYF
TRBJ1-4,-,-,TRBV4-1,TGCGCCAGCAGACAAAGTCGGCCGGGAAAACTGTTTTTT,CASRQSRPGKLFF
TRBJ1-4,-,TRBD1,TRBV4-2,TGTGCCAGCAGCCACGATATGTTCCGAGGACAGGGTAGGGAAAAGGCTAATGAAAAACTGTTTTTT,CASSHDMFRGQGREKANEKLFF
TRBJ2-1,-,-,TRBV14,TGTGCCAGCAGCCAAGCGGGAGTCCCAGATCTAAAGAGCTCCTACAATGAGCAGTTCTTC,CASSQAGVPDLKSSYNEQFF
TRBJ1-2,-,TRBD1,TRBV7-9,TGTGCCAGCAGCCCGTGGTCGGGGACAGGGGGCGGCGGCGGCTACACCTTC,CASSPWSGTGGGGGYTF
TRBJ1-2,-,-,TRBV5-5,TGTGCCAGCAGCTCCCCGGCGGGGCCTGGCTACACCTTC,CASSSPAGPGYTF
TRBJ2-3,few,TRBD2,TRBV28,TGTGCCAGCAGTTCTCGGCTAGCGGGGGGGATTAGTCACAAAGATACGCAGTATTTT,CASSSRLAGGISHKDTQYF
TRBJ2-3,-,-,TRBV6-1,TGTGCCAACCAACGGTATAGCACAGATACGCAGTATTTT,CANQRYSTDTQYF
TRBJ1-6,-,-,TRBV15,TGTGCCACCAGCAGAGGGCCCGGGGGGGGGCCGGGGAATTCACCCCTCCACTTT,CATSRGPGGGPGNSPLHF
TRBJ2-1,-,-,TRBV5-1,TGCGCCAGCATAGACCATACTGGGGCCCGTTACAATGAGCAGTTCTTC,CASIDHTGARYNEQFF
TRBJ2-7,-,TRBD2,TRBV5-8,TGTGCCAGCAGCCTGTCGGGGGGTATCAACGAGCAGTACTTC,CASSLSGGINEQYF
TRBJ2-3,-,-,TRBV6-7,TGTGCCACCTATGGGCAGCCAGCAGATACGCAGTATTTT,CATYGQPADTQYF
TRBJ1-6,-,TRBD1,TRBV7-2,TGTGCCAGCAGCTTATGGCCAAGGGGGCAGGGGGATTCACCCCTCCACTTT,CASSLWPRGQGDSPLHF
TRBJ2-3,-,TRBD2,TRBV7-8,TGTGCCAGCAGCTTATACGTAGCGGGGGGCGGGGATACGCAGTATTTT,CASSLYVAGGGDTQYF
TRBJ2-7,-,TRBD1,TRBV11-2,TGTGCCAGCAGCCGGAACCGGGACAGCTCCTACGAGCAGTACTTC,CASSRNRDSSYEQYF
TRBJ2-7,once,TRBD2,TRBV6-5,TGTGCCAGCAGTTACTCTAGCGGGGCGCCCTTCTACGAGCAGTACTTC,CASSYSSGAPFYEQYF
TRBJ2-2,-,TRBD1,TRBV5-6,TGTGCCAGCAGCTTGGGGGAAAAGACAGGGGGGGACTACACCGGGGAGCTGTTTTTT,CASSLGEKTGGDYTGELFF
TRBJ1-2,once,TRBD1,TRBV9,TGTGCCAGCAGCCCCAGGACAGGCCTCTATGGCTACACCTTC,CASSPRTGLYGYTF
TRBJ1-1,once,-,TRBV2,TGTGCCAGCAGTGATACGGGGGGGGGTACTGAAGCTTTCTTT,CASSDTGGGTEAFF
TRBJ1-2,-,-,TRBV28,TGTGCCAGCAGTCGACAGGTCTACTATGGCTACACCTTC,CASSRQVYYGYTF
TRBJ2-5,-,TRBD2,TRBV2,TGTGCCAGCAGTGAGACTAGCGGGGGGCCCGCCCAAGAGACCCAGTACTTC,CASSETSGGPAQETQYF
TRBJ2-2,-,-,TRBV11-2,TGTGCCAGCCTCCAGAGGGGGTTTCGGGTATCCGACCACACCGGGGAGCTGTTTTTT,CASLQRGFRVSDHTGELFF
TRBJ2-4,-,TRBD2,TRBV19,TGTGCCAGTGCCTTACGTGGACTAGCGAACATTCAGTACTTC,CASALRGLANIQYF
TRBJ2-5,-,TRBD1,TRBV5-6,TGTGCCAGCAGCTTGGGCAGGGGGCTAGAGACCCAGTACTTC,CASSLGRGLETQYF
TRBJ1-6,-,-,TRBV5-1,TGCGCCAGCAGCTTGGAAGGGGCCAATTCACCCCTCCACTTT,CASSLEGANSPLHF
TRBJ2-1,-,TRBD2,TRBV6-5,TGTGCCAGCAGTCACGGGGGGGTAGGTGAGCAGTTCTTC,CASSHGGVGEQFF
TRBJ2-1,-,-,TRBV9,TGTGCCAGCACGGACGGGGGGCTAACGGGGCCTACCTACAATGAGCAGTTCTTC,CASTDGGLTGPTYNEQFF
TRBJ1-1,-,-,TRBV29-1,TGCAGCGTTGCCGGTTTTATCCACGCGGGGGTCTCACAGAACACTGAAGCTTTCTTT,CSVAGFIHAGVSQNTEAFF
TRBJ1-2,-,-,TRBV14,TGTGCCAGCAGCCCCAGAGGATCGGATGGCTACACCTTC,CASSPRGSDGYTF
TRBJ1-3,few,-,TRBV5-1,TGCGCCAGCAGCTACGGACAGAGCTCTGGAAACACCATATATTTT,CASSYGQSSGNTIYF
TRBJ2-6,-,TRBD2,TRBV18,TGTGCCAGCTCACCCCTAGTCCCGGGAGGGGCCAACGTCCTGACTTTT,CASSPLVPGGANVLTF
TRBJ2-2,-,TRBD1,TRBV5-6,TGTGCCAGCAGCTTGGATCGACGACAGGGAAGCGCCGGGGAGCTGTTTTTT,CASSLDRRQGSAGELFF